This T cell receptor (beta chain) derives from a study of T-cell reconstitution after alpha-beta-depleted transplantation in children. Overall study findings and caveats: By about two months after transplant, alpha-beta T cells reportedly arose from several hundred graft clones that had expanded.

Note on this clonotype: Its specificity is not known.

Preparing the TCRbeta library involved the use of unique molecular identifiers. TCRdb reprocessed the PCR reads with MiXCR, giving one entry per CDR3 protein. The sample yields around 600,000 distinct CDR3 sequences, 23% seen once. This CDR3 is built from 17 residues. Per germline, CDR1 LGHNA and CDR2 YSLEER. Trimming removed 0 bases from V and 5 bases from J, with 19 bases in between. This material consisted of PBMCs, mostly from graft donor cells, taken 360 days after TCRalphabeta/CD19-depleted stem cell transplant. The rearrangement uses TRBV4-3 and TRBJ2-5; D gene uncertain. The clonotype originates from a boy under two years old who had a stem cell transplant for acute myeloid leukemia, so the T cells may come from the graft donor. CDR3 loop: CASSQDGAGTEGETQYF. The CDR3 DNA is TGCGCCAGCAGCCAAGATGGAGCCGGCACCGAAGGGGAGACCCAGTACTTC.